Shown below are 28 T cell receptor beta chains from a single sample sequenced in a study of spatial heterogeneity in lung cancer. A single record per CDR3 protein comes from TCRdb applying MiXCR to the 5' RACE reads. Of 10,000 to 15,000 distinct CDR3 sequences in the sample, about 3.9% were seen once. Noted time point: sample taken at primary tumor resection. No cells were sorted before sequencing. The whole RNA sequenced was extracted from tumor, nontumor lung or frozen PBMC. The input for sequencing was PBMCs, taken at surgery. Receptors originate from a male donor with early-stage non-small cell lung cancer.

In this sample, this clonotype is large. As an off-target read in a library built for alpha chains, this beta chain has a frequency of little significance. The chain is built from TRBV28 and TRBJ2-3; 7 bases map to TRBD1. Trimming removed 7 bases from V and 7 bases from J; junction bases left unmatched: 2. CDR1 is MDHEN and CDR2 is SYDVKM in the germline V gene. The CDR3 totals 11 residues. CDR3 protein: CASKRGHTQYF. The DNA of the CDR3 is TGTGCCAGCAAAAGGGGGCATACGCAGTATTTT.

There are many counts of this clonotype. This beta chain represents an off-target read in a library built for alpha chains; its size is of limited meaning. The CDR3 spells CASSSRRPGLAGTEQFF. CDR3 coding DNA: TGCGCCAGCAGCTCACGCCGACCGGGACTAGCGGGAACTGAGCAGTTCTTC. J is TRBJ2-1 and V is TRBV5-1; 13 positions agree with TRBD2. Germline V gene data show CDR1 as SGHRS and CDR2 as YFSETQ. The CDR3 runs to 17 residues. With 3 bases clipped from V and 9 bases from J, the junction kept 12 bases outside the gene matches.

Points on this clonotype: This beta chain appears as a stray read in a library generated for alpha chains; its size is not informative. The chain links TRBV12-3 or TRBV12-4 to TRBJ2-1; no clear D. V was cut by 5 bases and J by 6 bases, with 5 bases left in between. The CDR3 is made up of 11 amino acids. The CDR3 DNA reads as TGTGCCAGCAGTAGGGTCAATGAGCAGTTCTTC. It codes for CASSRVNEQFF.

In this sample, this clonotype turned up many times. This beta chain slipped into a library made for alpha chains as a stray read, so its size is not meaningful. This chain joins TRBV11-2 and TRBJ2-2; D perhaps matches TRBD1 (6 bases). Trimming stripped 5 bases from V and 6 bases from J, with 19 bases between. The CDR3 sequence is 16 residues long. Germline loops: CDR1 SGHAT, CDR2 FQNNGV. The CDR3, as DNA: TGTGCCAGCAGCCCGGTCCACAGGGTTGGGGCCGGGGAGCTGTTTTTT. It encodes CASSPVHRVGAGELFF.

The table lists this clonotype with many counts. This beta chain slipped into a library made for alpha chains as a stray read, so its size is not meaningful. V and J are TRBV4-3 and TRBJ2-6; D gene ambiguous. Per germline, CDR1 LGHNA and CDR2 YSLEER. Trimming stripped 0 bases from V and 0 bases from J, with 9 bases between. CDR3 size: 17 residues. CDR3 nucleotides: TGCGCCAGCAGCCAAGACCAACACAGCTCTGGGGCCAACGTCCTGACTTTC. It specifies CASSQDQHSSGANVLTF.

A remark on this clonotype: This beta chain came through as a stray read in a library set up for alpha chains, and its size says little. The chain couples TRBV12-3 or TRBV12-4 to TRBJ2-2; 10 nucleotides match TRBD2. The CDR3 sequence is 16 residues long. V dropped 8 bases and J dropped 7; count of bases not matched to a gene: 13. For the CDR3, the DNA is TGTGCCAGCGCCCCTGTTACTAGCGGGAATATCGGGGAGCTGTTTTTT. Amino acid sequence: CASAPVTSGNIGELFF.

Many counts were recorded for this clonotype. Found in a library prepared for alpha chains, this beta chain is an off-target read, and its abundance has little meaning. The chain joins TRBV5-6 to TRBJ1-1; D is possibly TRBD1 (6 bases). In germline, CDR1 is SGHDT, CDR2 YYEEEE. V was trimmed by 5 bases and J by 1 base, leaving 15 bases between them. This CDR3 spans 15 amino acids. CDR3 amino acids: CASSKRQAKNTEAFF. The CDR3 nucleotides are TGTGCCAGCAGTAAAAGACAGGCCAAGAACACTGAAGCTTTCTTT.

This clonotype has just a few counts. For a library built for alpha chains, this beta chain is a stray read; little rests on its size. CDR3 amino acids: CASSHRTGTSGRIGEQFF. CDR3 in DNA: TGCGCCAGCAGCCACCGAACCGGGACTAGCGGGAGAATTGGTGAGCAGTTCTTC. The chain combines TRBV4-3 with TRBJ2-1; TRBD2 agrees at 14 bases. Unmatched junction bases numbered 13, after V lost 3 bases and J lost 9 bases. CDR3 length: 18 amino acids. The germline V gene encodes CDR1 LGHNA and CDR2 YSLEER.

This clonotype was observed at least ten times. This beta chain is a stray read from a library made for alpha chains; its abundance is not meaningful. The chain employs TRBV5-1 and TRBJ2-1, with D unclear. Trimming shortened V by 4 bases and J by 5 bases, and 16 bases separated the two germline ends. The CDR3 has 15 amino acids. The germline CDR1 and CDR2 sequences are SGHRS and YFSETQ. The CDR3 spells CASSLLDRPHNEQFF. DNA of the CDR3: TGCGCCAGCAGCCTGCTCGACCGGCCCCACAATGAGCAGTTCTTC.

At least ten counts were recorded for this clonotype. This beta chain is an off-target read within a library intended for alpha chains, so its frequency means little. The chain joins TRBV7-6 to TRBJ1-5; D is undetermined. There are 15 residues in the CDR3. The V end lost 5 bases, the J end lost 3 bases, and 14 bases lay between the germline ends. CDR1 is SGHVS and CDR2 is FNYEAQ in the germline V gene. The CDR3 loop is CASSLASGNNQPQHF. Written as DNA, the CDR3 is TGTGCCAGCAGCCTGGCAAGTGGGAACAATCAGCCCCAGCATTTT. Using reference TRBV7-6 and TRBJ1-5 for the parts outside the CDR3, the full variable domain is GAGVSQSPRYKVTKRGQDVALRCDPISGHVSLYWYRQALGQGPEFLTYFNYEAQQDKSGLPNDRFSAERPEGSISTLTIQRTEQRDSAMYRCASSLASGNNQPQHFGDGTRLSIL.

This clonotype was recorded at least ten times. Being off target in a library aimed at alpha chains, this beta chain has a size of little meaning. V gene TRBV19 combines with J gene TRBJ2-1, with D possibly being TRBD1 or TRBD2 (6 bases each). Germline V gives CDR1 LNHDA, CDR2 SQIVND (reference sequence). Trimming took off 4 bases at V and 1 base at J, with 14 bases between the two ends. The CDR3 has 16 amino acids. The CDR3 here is CASSTDSGGSYNEQFF. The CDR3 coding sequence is TGTGCCAGTAGTACGGACAGTGGGGGGTCCTACAATGAGCAGTTCTTC.

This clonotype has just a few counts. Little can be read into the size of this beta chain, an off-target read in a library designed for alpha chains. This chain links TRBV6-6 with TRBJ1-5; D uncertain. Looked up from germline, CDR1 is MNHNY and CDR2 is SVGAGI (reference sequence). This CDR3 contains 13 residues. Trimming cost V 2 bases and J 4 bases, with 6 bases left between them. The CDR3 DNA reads TGTGCCAGCAGTTACGGGAGGAATCAGCCCCAGCATTTT. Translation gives CASSYGRNQPQHF.

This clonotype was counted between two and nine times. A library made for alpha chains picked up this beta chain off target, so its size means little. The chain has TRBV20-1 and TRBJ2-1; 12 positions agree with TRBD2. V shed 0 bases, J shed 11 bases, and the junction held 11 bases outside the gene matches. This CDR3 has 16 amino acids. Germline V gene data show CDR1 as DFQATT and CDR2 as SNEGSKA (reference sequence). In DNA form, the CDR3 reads TGCAGTGCTAGAGAGTGGGGGGGCACTAGCGGGAGGCAGCAGTTCTTC. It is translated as CSAREWGGTSGRQQFF.

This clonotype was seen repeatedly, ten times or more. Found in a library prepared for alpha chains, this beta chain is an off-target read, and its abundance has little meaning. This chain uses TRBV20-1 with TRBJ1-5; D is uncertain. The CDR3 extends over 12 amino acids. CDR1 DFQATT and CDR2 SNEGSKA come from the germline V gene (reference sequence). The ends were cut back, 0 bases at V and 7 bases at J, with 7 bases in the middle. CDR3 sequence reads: CSARDGPQPQHF. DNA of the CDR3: TGCAGTGCTAGAGATGGACCCCAGCCCCAGCATTTT.

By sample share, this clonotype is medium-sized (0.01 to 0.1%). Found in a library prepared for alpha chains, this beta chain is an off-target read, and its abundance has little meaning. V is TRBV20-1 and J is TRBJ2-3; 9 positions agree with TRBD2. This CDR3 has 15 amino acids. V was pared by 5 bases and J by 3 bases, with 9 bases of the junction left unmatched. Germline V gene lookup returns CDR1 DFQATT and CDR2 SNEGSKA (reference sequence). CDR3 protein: CSADPPAGGTDTQYF. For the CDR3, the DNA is TGCAGTGCTGACCCTCCAGCGGGGGGTACAGATACGCAGTATTTT.

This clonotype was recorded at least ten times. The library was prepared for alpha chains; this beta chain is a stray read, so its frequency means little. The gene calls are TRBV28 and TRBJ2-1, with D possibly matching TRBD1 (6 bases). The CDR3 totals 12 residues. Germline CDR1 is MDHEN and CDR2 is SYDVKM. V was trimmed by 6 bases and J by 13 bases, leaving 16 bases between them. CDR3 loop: CASSRRGVPQFF. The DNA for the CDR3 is TGTGCCAGCAGCCGCAGGGGCGTTCCCCAGTTCTTC.

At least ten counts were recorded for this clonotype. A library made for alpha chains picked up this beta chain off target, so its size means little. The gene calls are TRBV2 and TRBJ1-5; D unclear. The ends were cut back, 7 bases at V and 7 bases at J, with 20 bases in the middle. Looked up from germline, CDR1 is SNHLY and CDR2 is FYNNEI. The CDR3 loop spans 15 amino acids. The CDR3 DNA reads TGTGCCAGCACCCAAGAGGCGGGATCCAACCAGCCCCAGCATTTT. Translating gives CASTQEAGSNQPQHF.

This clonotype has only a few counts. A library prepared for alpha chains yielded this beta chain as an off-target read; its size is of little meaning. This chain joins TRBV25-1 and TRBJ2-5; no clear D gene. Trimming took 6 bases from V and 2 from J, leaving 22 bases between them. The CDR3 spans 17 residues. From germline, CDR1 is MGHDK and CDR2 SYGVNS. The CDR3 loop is CASRQPRTAGEQETQYF. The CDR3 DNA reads TGTGCCAGCAGGCAGCCCCGCACGGCAGGCGAACAAGAGACCCAGTACTTC.

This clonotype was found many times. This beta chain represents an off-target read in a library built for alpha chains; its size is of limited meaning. This CDR3 is CASSFRHANVLTF. In nucleotides, the CDR3 is TGTGCCAGCAGCTTCAGACATGCCAACGTCCTGACTTTC. The rearrangement uses TRBV7-3 and TRBJ2-6; D gene unclear. Germline CDR1 reads SGHTA; CDR2 reads FQGTGA. V was cut by 3 bases and J by 7 bases, with 7 bases left in between. This CDR3 is built from 13 residues.

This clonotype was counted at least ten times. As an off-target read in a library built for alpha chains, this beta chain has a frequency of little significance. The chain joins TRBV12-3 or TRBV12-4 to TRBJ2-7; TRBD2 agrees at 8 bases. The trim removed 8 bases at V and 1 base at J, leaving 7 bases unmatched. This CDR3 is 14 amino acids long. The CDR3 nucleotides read TGTGCCAGCGGGTTGGCTAGCGGGTCCTACGAGCAGTACTTC. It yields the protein CASGLASGSYEQYF.

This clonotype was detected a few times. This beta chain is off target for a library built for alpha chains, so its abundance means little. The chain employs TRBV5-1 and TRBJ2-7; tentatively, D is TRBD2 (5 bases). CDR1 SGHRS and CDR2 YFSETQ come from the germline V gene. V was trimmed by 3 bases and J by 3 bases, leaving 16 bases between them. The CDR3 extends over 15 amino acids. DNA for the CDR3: TGCGCCAGCAGCTCCGAAGCTAGCAGCATCTACGAGCAGTACTTC. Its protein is CASSSEASSIYEQYF.

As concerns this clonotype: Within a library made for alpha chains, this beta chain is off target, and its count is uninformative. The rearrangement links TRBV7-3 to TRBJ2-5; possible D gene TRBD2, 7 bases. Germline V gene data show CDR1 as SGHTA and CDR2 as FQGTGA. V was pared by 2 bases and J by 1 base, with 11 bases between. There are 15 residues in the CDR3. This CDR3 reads CASSLAGAIQETQYF. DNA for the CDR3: TGTGCCAGCAGCTTAGCGGGGGCAATCCAAGAGACCCAGTACTTC.

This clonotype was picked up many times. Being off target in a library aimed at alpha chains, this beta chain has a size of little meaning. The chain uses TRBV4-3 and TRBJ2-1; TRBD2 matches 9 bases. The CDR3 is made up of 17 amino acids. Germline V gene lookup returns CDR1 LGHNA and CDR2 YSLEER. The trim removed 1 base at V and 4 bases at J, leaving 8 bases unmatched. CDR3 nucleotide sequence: TGCGCCAGCAGCCAAGGCACTCTAGCGGGACAATACAATGAGCAGTTCTTC. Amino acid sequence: CASSQGTLAGQYNEQFF.

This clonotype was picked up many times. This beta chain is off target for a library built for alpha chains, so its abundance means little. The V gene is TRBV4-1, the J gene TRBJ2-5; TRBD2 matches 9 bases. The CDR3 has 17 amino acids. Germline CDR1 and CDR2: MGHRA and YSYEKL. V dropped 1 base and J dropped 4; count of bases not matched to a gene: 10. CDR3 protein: CASSQALAGPKGETQYF. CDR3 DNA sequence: TGCGCCAGCAGCCAAGCACTAGCGGGCCCGAAGGGAGAGACCCAGTACTTC.

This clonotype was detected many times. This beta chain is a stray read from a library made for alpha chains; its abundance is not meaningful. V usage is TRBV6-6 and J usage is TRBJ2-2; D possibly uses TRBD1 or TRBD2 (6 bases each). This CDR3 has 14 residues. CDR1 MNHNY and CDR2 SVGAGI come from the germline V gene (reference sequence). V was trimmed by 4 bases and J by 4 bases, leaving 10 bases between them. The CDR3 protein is CASSSGARTGELFF. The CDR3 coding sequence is TGTGCCAGCAGTTCGGGGGCTCGCACCGGGGAGCTGTTTTTT.

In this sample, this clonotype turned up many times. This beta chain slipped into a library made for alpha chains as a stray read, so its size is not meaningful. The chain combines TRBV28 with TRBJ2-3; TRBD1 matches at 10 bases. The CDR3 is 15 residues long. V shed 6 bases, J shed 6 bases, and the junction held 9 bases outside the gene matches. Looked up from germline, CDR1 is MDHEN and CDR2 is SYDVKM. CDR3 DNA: TGTGCCAGCAGATCAGACAGGGGGCTGAGGGATACGCAGTATTTT. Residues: CASRSDRGLRDTQYF.

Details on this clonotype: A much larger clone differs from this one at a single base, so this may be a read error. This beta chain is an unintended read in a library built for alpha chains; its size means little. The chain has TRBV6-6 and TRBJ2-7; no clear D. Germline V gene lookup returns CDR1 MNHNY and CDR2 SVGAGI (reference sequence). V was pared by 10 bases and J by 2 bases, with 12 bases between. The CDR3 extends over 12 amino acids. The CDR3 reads CANRNSPYEQYF. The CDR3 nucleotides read TGTGCCAACAGAAACTCCCCCTACGAGCAGTACTTC.

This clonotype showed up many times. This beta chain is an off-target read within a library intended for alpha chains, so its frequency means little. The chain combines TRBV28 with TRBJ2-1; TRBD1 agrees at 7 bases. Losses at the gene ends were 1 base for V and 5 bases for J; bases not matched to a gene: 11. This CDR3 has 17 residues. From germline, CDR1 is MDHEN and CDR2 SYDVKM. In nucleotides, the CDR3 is TGTGCCAGCAGTTTATTGGGCCCCCCCACAGGGGACAATGAGCAGTTCTTC. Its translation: CASSLLGPPTGDNEQFF.